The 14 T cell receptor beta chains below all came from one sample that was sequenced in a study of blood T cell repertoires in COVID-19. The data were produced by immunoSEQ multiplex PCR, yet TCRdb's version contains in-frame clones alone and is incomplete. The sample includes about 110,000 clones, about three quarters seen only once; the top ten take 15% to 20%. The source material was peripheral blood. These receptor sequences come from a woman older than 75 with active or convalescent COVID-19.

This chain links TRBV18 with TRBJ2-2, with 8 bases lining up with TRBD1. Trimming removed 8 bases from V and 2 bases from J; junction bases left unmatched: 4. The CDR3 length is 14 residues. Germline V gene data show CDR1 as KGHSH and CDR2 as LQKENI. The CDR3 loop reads CASRRGPNTGELFF. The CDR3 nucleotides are TGTGCCAGCCGCAGGGGGCCAAACACCGGGGAGCTGTTTTTT.

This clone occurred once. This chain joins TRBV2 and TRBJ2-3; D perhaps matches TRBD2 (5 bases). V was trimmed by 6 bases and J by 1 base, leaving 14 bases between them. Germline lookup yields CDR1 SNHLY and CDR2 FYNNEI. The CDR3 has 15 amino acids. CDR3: CASSRIHGGTDTQYF. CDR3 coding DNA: TGTGCCAGCAGCCGTATCCACGGGGGCACAGATACGCAGTATTTT.

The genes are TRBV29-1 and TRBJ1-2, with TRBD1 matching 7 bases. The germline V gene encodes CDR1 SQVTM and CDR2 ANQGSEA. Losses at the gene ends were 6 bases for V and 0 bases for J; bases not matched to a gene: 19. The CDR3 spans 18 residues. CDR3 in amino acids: CSVAAGPMGQLANYGYTF. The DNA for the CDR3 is TGCAGCGTCGCCGCGGGGCCTATGGGACAGCTAGCTAACTATGGCTACACCTTC.

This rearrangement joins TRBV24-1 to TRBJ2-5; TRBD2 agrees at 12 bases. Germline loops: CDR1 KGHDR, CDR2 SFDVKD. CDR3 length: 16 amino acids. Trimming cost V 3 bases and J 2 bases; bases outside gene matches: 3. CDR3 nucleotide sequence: TGTGCCACCAGTGATGCGACTAGCGGGGGACAAGAGACCCAGTACTTC. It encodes CATSDATSGGQETQYF.

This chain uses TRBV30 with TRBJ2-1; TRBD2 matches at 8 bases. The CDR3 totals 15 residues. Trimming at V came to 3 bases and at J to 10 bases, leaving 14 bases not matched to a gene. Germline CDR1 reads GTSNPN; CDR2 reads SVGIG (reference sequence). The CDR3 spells CAWRLAGSFSSEQFF. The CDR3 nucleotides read TGTGCCTGGAGGTTAGCGGGAAGCTTTTCCTCCGAGCAGTTCTTC.

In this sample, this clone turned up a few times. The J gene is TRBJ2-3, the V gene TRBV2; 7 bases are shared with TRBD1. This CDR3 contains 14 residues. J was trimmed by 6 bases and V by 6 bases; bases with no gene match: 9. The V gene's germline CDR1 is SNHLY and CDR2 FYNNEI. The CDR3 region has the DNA TGTGCCAGCAGCACACAGGGGCTGGCGGATACGCAGTATTTT. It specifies CASSTQGLADTQYF.

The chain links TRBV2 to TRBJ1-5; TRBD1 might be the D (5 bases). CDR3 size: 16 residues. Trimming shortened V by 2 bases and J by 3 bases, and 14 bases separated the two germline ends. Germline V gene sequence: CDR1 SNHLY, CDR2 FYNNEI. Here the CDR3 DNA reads TGTGCCAGCAGTGAATTCGAGCCAGGGCTCAATCAGCCCCAGCATTTT. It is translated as CASSEFEPGLNQPQHF.

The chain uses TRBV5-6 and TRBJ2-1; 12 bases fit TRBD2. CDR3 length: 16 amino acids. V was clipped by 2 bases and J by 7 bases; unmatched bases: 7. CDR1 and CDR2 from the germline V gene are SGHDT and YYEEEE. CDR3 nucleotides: TGTGCCAGCAGCTTCCCCAGACTAGCGGGGGTGAATGAGCAGTTCTTC. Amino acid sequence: CASSFPRLAGVNEQFF. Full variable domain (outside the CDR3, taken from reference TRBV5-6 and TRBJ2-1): DAGVTQSPTHLIKTRGQQVTLRCSPKSGHDTVSWYQQALGQGPQFIFQYYEEEERQRGNFPDRFSGHQFPNYSSELNVNALLLGDSALYLCASSFPRLAGVNEQFFGPGTRLTVL.

This CDR3 is CASRGQGDDEQFF. As DNA, the CDR3 is TGTGCCAGCAGAGGACAGGGGGACGATGAGCAGTTCTTC. The rearrangement links TRBV7-3 to TRBJ2-1; TRBD1 aligns across 10 bases. J lost 8 bases, V lost 6 bases, and 4 bases had no gene match. The CDR3 has 13 amino acids. CDR1 is SGHTA, CDR2 FQGTGA, per germline.

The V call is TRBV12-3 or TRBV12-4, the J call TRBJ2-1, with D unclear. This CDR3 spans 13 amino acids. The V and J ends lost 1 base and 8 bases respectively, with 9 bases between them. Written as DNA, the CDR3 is TGTGCCAGCAGTTTAGGGGCTCCCCATGAGCAGTTCTTC. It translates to CASSLGAPHEQFF.

The CDR3 loop is CASSLVVGTDGYTF. Here the CDR3 DNA reads TGTGCCAGCAGCTTGGTGGTGGGGACAGATGGCTACACCTTC. This rearrangement joins TRBV5-6 to TRBJ1-2; 7 positions match TRBD1. Germline V CDR1 and CDR2: SGHDT, YYEEEE. CDR3 length equals 14 residues. V dropped 0 bases and J dropped 6; count of bases not matched to a gene: 5.

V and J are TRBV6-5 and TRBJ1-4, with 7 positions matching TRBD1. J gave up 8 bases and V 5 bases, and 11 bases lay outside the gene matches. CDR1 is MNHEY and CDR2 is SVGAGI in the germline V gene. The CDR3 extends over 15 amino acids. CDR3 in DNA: TGTGCCAGCAGTCTAGACAGGGTTAGTCAGGAAAAACTGTTTTTT. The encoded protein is CASSLDRVSQEKLFF.

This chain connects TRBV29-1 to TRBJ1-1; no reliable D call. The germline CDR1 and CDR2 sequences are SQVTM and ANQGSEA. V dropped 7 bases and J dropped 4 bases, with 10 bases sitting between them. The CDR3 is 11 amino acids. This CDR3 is CSGGSGTEAFF. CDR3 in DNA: TGCAGCGGCGGGTCGGGCACTGAAGCTTTCTTT.

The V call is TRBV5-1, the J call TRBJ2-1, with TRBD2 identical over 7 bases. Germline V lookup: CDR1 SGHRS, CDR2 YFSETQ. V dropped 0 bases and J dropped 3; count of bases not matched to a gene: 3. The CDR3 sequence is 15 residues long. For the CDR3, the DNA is TGCGCCAGCAGCTTGGGTGCTAGCGGCTACAATGAGCAGTTCTTC. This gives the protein CASSLGASGYNEQFF.